A single T cell receptor (beta chain) is shown here with its context. Its antigen is currently unknown. Sequencing used immunoSEQ multiplex PCR; TCRdb keeps in-frame clones, though not all of them. The sample lists about 46,000 clones, nearly 75% occurring once. Scientists isolated CD4+ T cells after a roughly 9-day culture period ended. The person had PCR-confirmed SARS-CoV-2 infection between March and December 2020. It was two doses of either the BNT162b2 or mRNA-1273 vaccine that participants received. This entry comes from a study of vaccination effects on CD4 cells after COVID-19. Findings and caveats of the study: By a late point after vaccination, infection- and vaccine-induced clones had shrunk markedly through clonal contraction.

The specimen was CD4+ T cells from PBMCs cultured without peptide, collected after COVID-19 vaccination. The clonotype was recovered from a human donor who had a prior SARS-CoV-2 infection.

The CDR3 loop is CASSRGRDQPQHF. In DNA, the CDR3 is TGTGCCAGCAGCAGGGGCCGAGATCAGCCCCAGCATTTT. This rearrangement joins TRBV12-3 or TRBV12-4 to TRBJ1-5, with D possibly matching TRBD1 (6 bases). This CDR3 is 13 amino acids long. V lost 6 bases and J 5 bases, leaving 11 bases between the germline ends.